This TCR beta chain derives from a study of T cell repertoires in cytomegalovirus infection. For the study at large: Recently described HLA-C-restricted plus well-studied HLA-B-restricted CMV epitopes were used. Matching HLA type and CMV infection were both indicated by public TCR beta signatures. Broader study findings: CMV carriers having the relevant HLA were flagged by cumulative public TCR beta family frequency. HLA-C-restricted CMV-specific TCR beta clonotypes prevailed in the ex vivo response.

From the reads, TCRdb called clonotypes with MiXCR, one entry per CDR3 protein. The repertoire has about 270,000 distinct CDR3 sequences, less than 25% of them found once; the top ten carry approximately 19%. Germline CDR1 is MDHEN and CDR2 is SYDVKM. The V segment lost 4 bases and the J segment 7 bases; nucleotides outside the gene matches: 9. The CDR3 consists of 16 residues. At least ten counts were recorded for this clonotype. Its antigen is still unknown. This sequence was found in a human donor in good health (CMV status not recorded). Some clones in this sample may be carry-over from other donors' samples. This chain links TRBV28 with TRBJ2-2; 10 bases align to TRBD2. The sample in question was cultured PBMCs, obtained from culture after CMV antigen stimulation. CDR3 region: CASSSPASGSDGELFF. The CDR3 nucleotides read TGTGCCAGCAGTTCGCCGGCTAGCGGGAGTGACGGGGAGCTGTTTTTT.